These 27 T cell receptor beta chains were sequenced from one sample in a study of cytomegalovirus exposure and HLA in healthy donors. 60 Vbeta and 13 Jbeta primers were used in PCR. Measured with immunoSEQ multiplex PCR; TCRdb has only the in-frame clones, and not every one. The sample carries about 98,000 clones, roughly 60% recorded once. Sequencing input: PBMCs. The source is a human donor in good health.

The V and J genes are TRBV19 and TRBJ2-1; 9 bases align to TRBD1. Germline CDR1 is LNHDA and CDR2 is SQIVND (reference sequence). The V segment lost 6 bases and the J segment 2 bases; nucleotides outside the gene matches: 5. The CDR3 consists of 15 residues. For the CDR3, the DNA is TGTGCCAGTAGACTGACAGGGGGACCCTACAATGAGCAGTTCTTC. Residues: CASRLTGGPYNEQFF.

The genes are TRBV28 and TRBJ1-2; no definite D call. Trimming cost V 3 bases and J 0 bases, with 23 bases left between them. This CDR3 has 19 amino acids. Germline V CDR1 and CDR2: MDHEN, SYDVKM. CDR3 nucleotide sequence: TGTGCCAGCAGTTTGTCTCAGCGATATTCTGGTTGGACTAACTATGGCTACACCTTC. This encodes CASSLSQRYSGWTNYGYTF.

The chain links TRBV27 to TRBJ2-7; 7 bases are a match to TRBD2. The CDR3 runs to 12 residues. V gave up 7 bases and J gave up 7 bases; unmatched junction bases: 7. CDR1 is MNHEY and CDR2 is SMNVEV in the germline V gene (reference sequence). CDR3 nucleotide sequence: TGTGCCAGCAAGGAGGGAGGGCGGGAGCAGTACTTC. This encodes CASKEGGREQYF.

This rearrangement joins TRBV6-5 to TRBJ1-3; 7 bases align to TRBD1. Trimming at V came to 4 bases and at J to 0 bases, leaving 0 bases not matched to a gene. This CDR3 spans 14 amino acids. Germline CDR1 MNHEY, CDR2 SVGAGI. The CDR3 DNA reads TGTGCCAGCAGTTGGGACAGCTCTGGAAACACCATATATTTT. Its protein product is CASSWDSSGNTIYF.

In DNA form, the CDR3 reads TGTGCCACCAGCAGAGATAGGGGTAGCGGGGTATACGAGCAGTACTTC. Translating gives CATSRDRGSGVYEQYF. The chain links TRBV15 to TRBJ2-7; 8 bases line up with TRBD2. The CDR3 runs 16 residues. V shed 0 bases, J shed 4 bases, and the junction held 8 bases outside the gene matches. Germline CDR1 is LNHNV and CDR2 is YYDKDF (reference sequence).

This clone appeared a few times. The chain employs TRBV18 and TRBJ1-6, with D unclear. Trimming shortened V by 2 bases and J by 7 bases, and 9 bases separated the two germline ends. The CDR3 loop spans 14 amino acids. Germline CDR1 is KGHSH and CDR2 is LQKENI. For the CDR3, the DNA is TGTGCCAGCTCACCAGAGACATCCAATTCACCCCTCCACTTT. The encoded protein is CASSPETSNSPLHF.

This chain's CDR3 is CASSQPTGEQFF. CDR3 nucleotides: TGCGCCAGCAGCCAACCCACAGGTGAGCAGTTCTTC. This sequence joins TRBV4-1 and TRBJ2-1, with D possibly being TRBD1 (5 bases). Trimming left V 2 bases short and J 9 bases short, with 8 bases between. This CDR3 spans 12 amino acids. Germline CDR1 MGHRA, CDR2 YSYEKL.

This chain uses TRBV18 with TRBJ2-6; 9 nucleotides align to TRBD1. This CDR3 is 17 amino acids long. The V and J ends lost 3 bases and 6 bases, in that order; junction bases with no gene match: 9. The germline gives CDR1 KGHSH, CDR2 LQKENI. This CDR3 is CASSPPRRQGEANVLTF. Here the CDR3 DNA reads TGTGCCAGCTCACCCCCCCGTCGACAGGGGGAGGCCAACGTCCTGACTTTC.

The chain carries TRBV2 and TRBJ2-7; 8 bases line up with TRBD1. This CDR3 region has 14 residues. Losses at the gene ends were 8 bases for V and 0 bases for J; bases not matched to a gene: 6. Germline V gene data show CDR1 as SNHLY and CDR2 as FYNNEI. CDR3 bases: TGTGCCAGCGCGAATGACAGGGGCTCCTACGAGCAGTACTTC. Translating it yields CASANDRGSYEQYF.

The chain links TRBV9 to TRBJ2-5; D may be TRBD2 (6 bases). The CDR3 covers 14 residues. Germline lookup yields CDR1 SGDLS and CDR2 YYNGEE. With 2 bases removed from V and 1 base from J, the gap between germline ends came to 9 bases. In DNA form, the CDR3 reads TGTGCCAGCAGCGTGGGAGGCAGCCAAGAGACCCAGTACTTC. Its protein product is CASSVGGSQETQYF.

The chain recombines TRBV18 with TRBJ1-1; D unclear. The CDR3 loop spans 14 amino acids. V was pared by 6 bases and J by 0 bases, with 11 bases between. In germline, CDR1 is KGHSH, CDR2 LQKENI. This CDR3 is CASSASAVNTEAFF. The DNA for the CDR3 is TGTGCCAGCTCGGCCTCCGCGGTGAACACTGAAGCTTTCTTT.

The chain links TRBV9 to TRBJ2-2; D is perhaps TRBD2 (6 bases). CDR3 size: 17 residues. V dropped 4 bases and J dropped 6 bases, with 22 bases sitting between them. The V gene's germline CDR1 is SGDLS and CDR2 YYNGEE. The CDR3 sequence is CASSNPLTGVGSGELFF. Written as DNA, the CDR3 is TGTGCCAGCAGCAACCCCCTGACGGGAGTGGGGTCCGGGGAGCTGTTTTTT.

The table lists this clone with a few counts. CDR3 sequence: CASSFSVSGANVLTF. CDR3 bases: TGCGCCAGCAGCTTCTCAGTCTCTGGGGCCAACGTCCTGACTTTC. The rearrangement uses TRBV5-1 and TRBJ2-6; D uncertain. V was cut by 2 bases and J by 0 bases, with 6 bases left in between. The CDR3 is 15 residues long. Germline CDR1 is SGHRS and CDR2 is YFSETQ.

The CDR3 bases are TGCGCCAGCAGCCAAGCCCGGACTAGCGGGGGTCTCTACAATGAGCAGTTCTTC. Encoded protein: CASSQARTSGGLYNEQFF. The chain recombines TRBV4-1 with TRBJ2-1; 13 nucleotides align to TRBD2. Germline CDR1 MGHRA, CDR2 YSYEKL. The CDR3 has 18 amino acids. Unmatched junction bases numbered 6, after V lost 1 base and J lost 3 bases.

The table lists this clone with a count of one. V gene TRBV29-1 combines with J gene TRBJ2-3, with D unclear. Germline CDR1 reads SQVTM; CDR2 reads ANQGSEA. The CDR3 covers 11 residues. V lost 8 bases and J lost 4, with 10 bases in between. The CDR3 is CSQEVADTQYF. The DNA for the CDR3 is TGCAGCCAAGAGGTCGCAGATACGCAGTATTTT.

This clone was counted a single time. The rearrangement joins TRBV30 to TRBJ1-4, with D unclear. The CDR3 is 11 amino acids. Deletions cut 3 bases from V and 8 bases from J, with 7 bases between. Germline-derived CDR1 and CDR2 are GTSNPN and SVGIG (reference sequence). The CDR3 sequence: CAWSVREKLFF. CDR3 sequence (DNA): TGTGCCTGGAGCGTCCGGGAAAAACTGTTTTTT. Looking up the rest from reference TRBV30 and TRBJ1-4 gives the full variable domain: SQTIHQWPATLVQPVGSPLSLECTVEGTSNPNLYWYRQAAGRGLQLLFYSVGIGQISSEVPQNLSASRPQDRQFILSSKKLLLSDSGFYLCAWSVREKLFFGSGTQLSVL.

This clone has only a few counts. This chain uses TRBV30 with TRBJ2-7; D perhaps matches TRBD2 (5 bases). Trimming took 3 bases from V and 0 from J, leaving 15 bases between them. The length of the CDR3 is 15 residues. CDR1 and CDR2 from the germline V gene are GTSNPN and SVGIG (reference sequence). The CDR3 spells CAWSLGLSSSYEQYF. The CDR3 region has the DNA TGTGCCTGGAGCTTAGGACTGTCTAGCTCCTACGAGCAGTACTTC.

CDR3: CASRPTGSGTGELFF. The DNA of the CDR3 is TGCGCCAGCCGGCCTACAGGGTCGGGCACCGGGGAGCTGTTTTTT. The chain is built from TRBV4-1 and TRBJ2-2, with D perhaps matching TRBD1 (6 bases). CDR3 length: 15 residues. Trimming took off 8 bases at V and 4 bases at J, with 17 bases between the two ends. Germline V gives CDR1 MGHRA, CDR2 YSYEKL.

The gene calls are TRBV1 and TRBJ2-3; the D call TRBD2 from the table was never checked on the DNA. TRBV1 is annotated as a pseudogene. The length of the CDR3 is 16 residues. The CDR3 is CTSSQGLAASTDTQYF. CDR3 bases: TGCACCAGCAGCCAAGGGCTAGCGGCTAGCACAGATACGCAGTATTTT.

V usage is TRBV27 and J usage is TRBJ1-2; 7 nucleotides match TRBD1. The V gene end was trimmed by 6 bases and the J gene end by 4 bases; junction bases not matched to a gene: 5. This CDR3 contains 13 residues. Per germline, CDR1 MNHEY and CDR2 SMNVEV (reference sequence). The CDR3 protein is CASSWTGGYGYTF. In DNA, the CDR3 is TGTGCCAGCAGCTGGACAGGAGGCTATGGCTACACCTTC.

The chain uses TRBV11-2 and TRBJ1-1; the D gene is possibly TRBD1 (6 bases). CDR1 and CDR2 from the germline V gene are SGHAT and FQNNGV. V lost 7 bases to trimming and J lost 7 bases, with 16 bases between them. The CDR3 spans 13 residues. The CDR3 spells CASTKHNRDEAFF. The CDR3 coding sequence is TGTGCCAGCACCAAACACAACAGGGATGAAGCTTTCTTT.

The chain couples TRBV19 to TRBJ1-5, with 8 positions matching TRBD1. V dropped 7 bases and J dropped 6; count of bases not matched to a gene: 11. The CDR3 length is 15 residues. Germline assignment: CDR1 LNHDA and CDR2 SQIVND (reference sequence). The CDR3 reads CASTKQGEESQPQHF. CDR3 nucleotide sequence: TGTGCCAGTACTAAACAGGGGGAAGAGAGTCAGCCCCAGCATTTT.

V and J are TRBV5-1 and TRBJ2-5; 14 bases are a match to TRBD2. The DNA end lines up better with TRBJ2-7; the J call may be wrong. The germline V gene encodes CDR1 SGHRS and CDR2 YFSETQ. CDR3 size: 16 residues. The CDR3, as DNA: TGCGCCAGCAGCCTCGGGACTAGCGGGAGTGTATACGAGCAGTACTTC. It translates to CASSLGTSGSVYEQYF.

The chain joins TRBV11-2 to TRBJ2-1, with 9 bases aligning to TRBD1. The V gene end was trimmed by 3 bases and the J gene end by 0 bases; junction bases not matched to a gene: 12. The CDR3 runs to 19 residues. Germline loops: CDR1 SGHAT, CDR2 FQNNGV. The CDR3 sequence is CASSFGDREILPSYNEQFF. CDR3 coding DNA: TGTGCCAGCAGCTTCGGGGACAGGGAAATCCTTCCCTCCTACAATGAGCAGTTCTTC.

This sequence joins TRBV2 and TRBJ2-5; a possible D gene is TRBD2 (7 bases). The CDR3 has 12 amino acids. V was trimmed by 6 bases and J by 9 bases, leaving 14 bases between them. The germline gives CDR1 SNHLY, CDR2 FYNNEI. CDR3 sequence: CASSQQGGAQYF. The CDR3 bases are TGTGCCAGCAGCCAACAGGGAGGGGCCCAGTACTTC.

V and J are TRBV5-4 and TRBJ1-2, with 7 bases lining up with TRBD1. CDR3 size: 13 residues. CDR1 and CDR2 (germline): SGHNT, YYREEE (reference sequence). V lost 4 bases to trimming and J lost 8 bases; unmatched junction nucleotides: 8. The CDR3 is CASSAPGQKGYTF. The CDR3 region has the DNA TGTGCCAGCAGCGCTCCGGGACAGAAAGGCTACACCTTC.

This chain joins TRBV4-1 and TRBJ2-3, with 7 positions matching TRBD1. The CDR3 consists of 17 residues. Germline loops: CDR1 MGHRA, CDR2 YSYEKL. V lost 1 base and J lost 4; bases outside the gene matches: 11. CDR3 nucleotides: TGCGCCAGCAGCCAAGGTTGGTCGAGACAGGGTTCAGATACGCAGTATTTT. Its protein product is CASSQGWSRQGSDTQYF.